The 8 T cell receptor beta chains presented below share a single source sample, sequenced in a study of cytomegalovirus exposure and HLA in healthy donors (dated 2017 in TCRdb). To prepare the library, the immunoSEQ multiplex PCR assay was applied. The table was pulled from immuneACCESS by TCRdb, which kept in-frame rearrangements only. Such tables lose some clones; where checked, under half of the loss comes from unresolved V genes, and the rest has no known cause. The sample table lists some 130,000 clones, approximately 84% of them with a count of one. The ten largest clones represent roughly 29% of the sample. Sequencing was carried out using PBMCs. The receptors shown here come from a man between 25 and 39 years old in good health and CMV-seropositive.

The rearrangement joins TRBV19 to TRBJ2-3, with 8 positions matching TRBD1. Trimming cost V 3 bases and J 2 bases; bases outside gene matches: 7. CDR3 length equals 16 residues. In germline, CDR1 is LNHDA, CDR2 SQIVND (reference sequence). The CDR3 region is CASSIRPTGATDTQYF. For the CDR3, the DNA is TGTGCCAGTAGTATCCGGCCGACAGGGGCCACAGATACGCAGTATTTT.

The rearrangement joins TRBV5-1 to TRBJ2-7; 8 nucleotides align to TRBD1. Germline V gene lookup returns CDR1 SGHRS and CDR2 YFSETQ. Trimming cost V 6 bases and J 5 bases; bases outside gene matches: 7. The CDR3 contains 13 residues. The CDR3 DNA is TGCGCCAGCACCTGGACAGGGTCGAACGAGCAGTACTTC. Amino acids: CASTWTGSNEQYF.

This clone was picked up a small number of times. The DNA of the CDR3 is TGTGCCGGATCGAGAGAGGGGGCGTACACCGGGGAGCTGTTTTTT. It translates to CAGSREGAYTGELFF. V gene TRBV6-6 combines with J gene TRBJ2-2, with 7 bases aligning to TRBD1. The V gene end was trimmed by 11 bases and the J gene end by 3 bases; junction bases not matched to a gene: 12. The germline CDR1 and CDR2 sequences are MNHNY and SVGAGI (reference sequence). This CDR3 is built from 15 residues.

This chain joins TRBV5-4 and TRBJ2-1; 8 positions match TRBD2. V dropped 4 bases and J dropped 2; count of bases not matched to a gene: 5. The germline V gene encodes CDR1 SGHNT and CDR2 YYREEE (reference sequence). The CDR3 sequence is 15 residues long. This CDR3 is CASSIRTSTYNEQFF. The CDR3 DNA reads as TGTGCCAGCAGCATACGGACTAGCACCTACAATGAGCAGTTCTTC.

The J gene is TRBJ2-1, the V gene TRBV6-4, with TRBD1 matching 8 bases. The V segment lost 5 bases and the J segment 5 bases; nucleotides outside the gene matches: 5. The CDR3 consists of 14 residues. The germline V gene has CDR1 MRHNA and CDR2 SNTAGT. The CDR3 DNA reads TGTGCCAGCAGTCCGGGACAGGAGAACAATGAGCAGTTCTTC. Translation gives CASSPGQENNEQFF.

This chain links TRBV5-4 with TRBJ1-4; D not resolved. Germline assignment: CDR1 SGHNT and CDR2 YYREEE (reference sequence). The germline V and J ends were trimmed by 4 bases and 4 bases, with 8 bases remaining between them. This CDR3 has 13 residues. The CDR3: CASSPGNNEKLFF. CDR3 in DNA: TGTGCCAGCAGCCCCGGGAATAATGAAAAACTGTTTTTT.

The rearrangement links TRBV14 to TRBJ1-1, with unresolved D. The CDR3 extends over 13 amino acids. V was trimmed by 6 bases and J by 0 bases, leaving 8 bases between them. The germline CDR1 and CDR2 sequences are SGHDN and FVKESK. The chain's CDR3 is CASREGLNTEAFF. CDR3 coding DNA: TGTGCCAGCAGGGAGGGCTTGAACACTGAAGCTTTCTTT.

The V call is TRBV7-2, the J call TRBJ2-2, with a tentative D call TRBD1 (6 bases). The CDR3 contains 15 residues. Germline lookup yields CDR1 SGHTA and CDR2 FQGNSA. The V end lost 3 bases, the J end lost 3 bases, and 11 bases lay between the germline ends. The CDR3 reads CASSLGTLYTGELFF. The CDR3 DNA reads TGTGCCAGCAGCTTGGGGACACTCTACACCGGGGAGCTGTTTTTT.